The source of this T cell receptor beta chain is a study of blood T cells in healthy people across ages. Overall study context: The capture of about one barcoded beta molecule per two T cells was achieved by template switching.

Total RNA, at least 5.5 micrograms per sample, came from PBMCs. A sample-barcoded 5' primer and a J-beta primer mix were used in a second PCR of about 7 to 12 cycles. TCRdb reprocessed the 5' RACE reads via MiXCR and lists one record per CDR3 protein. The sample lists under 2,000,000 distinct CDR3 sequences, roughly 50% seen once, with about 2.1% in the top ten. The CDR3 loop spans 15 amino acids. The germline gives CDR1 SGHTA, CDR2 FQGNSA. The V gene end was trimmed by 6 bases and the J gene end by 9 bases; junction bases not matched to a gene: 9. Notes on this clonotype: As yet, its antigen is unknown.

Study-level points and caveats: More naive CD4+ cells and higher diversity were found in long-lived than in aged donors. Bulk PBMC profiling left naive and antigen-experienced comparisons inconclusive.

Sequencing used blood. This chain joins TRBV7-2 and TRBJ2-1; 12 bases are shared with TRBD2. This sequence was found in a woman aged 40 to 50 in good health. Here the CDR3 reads CASSFSSGGASEQFF. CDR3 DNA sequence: TGTGCCAGCAGTTTTTCTAGCGGGGGGGCCAGTGAGCAGTTCTTC.